Listed below are T cell receptor beta chains from one sample, sequenced in a study of blood T cell repertoires in COVID-19. TCRdb's copy holds only in-frame clones and misses some; the assay was immunoSEQ multiplex PCR. The sample has under 75,000 clones; 80% to 90% are singletons. Sequenced sample: peripheral blood. Receptors were obtained from a man younger than 40 with acute or convalescent COVID-19. Both conserved end residues are part of each CDR3. Each record gives: clone size, J gene, V gene, D gene, CDR3 protein, CDR3 DNA. D genes are given only for firm matches. Clone size is given for some rows only: seen once, a few or many times, or a class if the clone is expanded.

abundance: -; j_gene: TRBJ1-1; v_gene: TRBV6-1; d_gene: TRBD1; CDR3aa: CASSDGQGNTEAFF; CDR3nt: TGTGCCAGCAGTGACGGACAGGGGAACACTGAAGCTTTCTTT
abundance: -; j_gene: TRBJ1-4; v_gene: TRBV25-1; d_gene: TRBD1; CDR3aa: CASSSTGATNEKLFF; CDR3nt: TGTGCCAGCAGTTCCACAGGGGCAACTAATGAAAAACTGTTTTTT
abundance: -; j_gene: TRBJ1-6; v_gene: TRBV19; d_gene: -; CDR3aa: CASSRAEPSYNSPLHF; CDR3nt: TGTGCCAGTAGTAGGGCCGAACCCTCCTATAATTCACCCCTCCACTTT
abundance: -; j_gene: TRBJ2-5; v_gene: TRBV7-7; d_gene: TRBD2; CDR3aa: CASSLAAGRGKTQYF; CDR3nt: TGTGCTAGCAGCTTAGCGGCAGGGAGGGGAAAGACCCAGTACTTC
abundance: -; j_gene: TRBJ1-5; v_gene: TRBV30; d_gene: -; CDR3aa: CAWSDLTADQPQHF; CDR3nt: TGTGCCTGGAGTGACTTGACAGCTGATCAGCCCCAGCATTTT
abundance: -; j_gene: TRBJ2-1; v_gene: TRBV3-1/TRBV3-2; d_gene: TRBD2; CDR3aa: CASSQEKRGLAGASSHEQFF; CDR3nt: TGTGCCAGCAGCCAAGAAAAAAGGGGACTAGCGGGAGCATCGAGCCATGAGCAGTTCTTC
abundance: -; j_gene: TRBJ2-5; v_gene: TRBV9; d_gene: TRBD2; CDR3aa: CASSVMAGGKEETQYF; CDR3nt: TGTGCCAGCAGCGTTATGGCGGGGGGGAAGGAAGAGACCCAGTACTTC
abundance: -; j_gene: TRBJ1-2; v_gene: TRBV29-1; d_gene: TRBD1; CDR3aa: CSVEGFRGQGGYTF; CDR3nt: TGCAGCGTTGAAGGCTTTAGGGGGCAAGGGGGCTACACCTTC
abundance: -; j_gene: TRBJ1-2; v_gene: TRBV6-2/TRBV6-3; d_gene: -; CDR3aa: CASSYRGLNGYTF; CDR3nt: TGTGCCAGCAGTTATAGGGGACTAAATGGCTACACCTTC
abundance: -; j_gene: TRBJ1-6; v_gene: TRBV4-1; d_gene: TRBD1; CDR3aa: CASSWDRVYSPLHF; CDR3nt: TGCGCCAGCAGCTGGGACAGGGTCTATTCACCCCTCCACTTT
abundance: -; j_gene: TRBJ2-7; v_gene: TRBV3-1/TRBV3-2; d_gene: -; CDR3aa: CASSQDILTYEQYF; CDR3nt: TGTGCCAGCAGCCAAGATATACTTACCTACGAGCAGTACTTC
abundance: -; j_gene: TRBJ2-5; v_gene: TRBV14; d_gene: TRBD2; CDR3aa: CASSFFGGARETQYF; CDR3nt: TGTGCCAGCAGCTTCTTCGGGGGGGCCAGGGAGACCCAGTACTTC
abundance: -; j_gene: TRBJ1-1; v_gene: TRBV9; d_gene: -; CDR3aa: CASSVQGQGNTEAFF; CDR3nt: TGTGCCAGCAGCGTTCAGGGGCAGGGGAACACTGAAGCTTTCTTT
abundance: -; j_gene: TRBJ2-1; v_gene: TRBV28; d_gene: -; CDR3aa: CASSWGRGPYNEQFF; CDR3nt: TGTGCCAGCAGTTGGGGGCGGGGGCCATACAATGAGCAGTTCTTC
abundance: -; j_gene: TRBJ1-1; v_gene: TRBV5-1; d_gene: -; CDR3aa: CASSPGPTENTEAFF; CDR3nt: TGCGCCAGCAGCCCCGGCCCGACAGAAAACACTGAAGCTTTCTTT
abundance: few; j_gene: TRBJ2-1; v_gene: TRBV19; d_gene: TRBD2; CDR3aa: CASSIGLADIVNYKHLYNEQFF; CDR3nt: TGTGCCAGTAGTATAGGACTAGCGGATATCGTTAATTACAAACACCTCTACAATGAGCAGTTCTTC
abundance: -; j_gene: TRBJ1-2; v_gene: TRBV6-5; d_gene: TRBD1; CDR3aa: CASSYERAGGDGYTF; CDR3nt: TGTGCCAGCAGTTACGAAAGGGCAGGGGGCGATGGCTACACCTTC
abundance: -; j_gene: TRBJ1-4; v_gene: TRBV18; d_gene: TRBD1; CDR3aa: CASSTSTGSNEKLFF; CDR3nt: TGTGCCAGCTCAACCTCGACAGGGAGTAATGAAAAACTGTTTTTT
abundance: few; j_gene: TRBJ1-2; v_gene: TRBV18; d_gene: TRBD1; CDR3aa: CASSPRDRANYGYTF; CDR3nt: TGTGCCAGCTCACCTCGGGACAGGGCGAACTATGGCTACACCTTC
abundance: -; j_gene: TRBJ2-7; v_gene: TRBV12-3/TRBV12-4; d_gene: -; CDR3aa: CASRTVSSYEQYF; CDR3nt: TGTGCCAGCCGGACAGTCAGCTCCTACGAGCAGTACTTC
abundance: -; j_gene: TRBJ2-4; v_gene: TRBV11-2; d_gene: -; CDR3aa: CASSFSRRDPSAIQYF; CDR3nt: TGTGCCAGCAGCTTTTCCCGGCGGGACCCCTCGGCCATTCAGTACTTC
abundance: -; j_gene: TRBJ1-4; v_gene: TRBV5-1; d_gene: -; CDR3aa: CASSATGAQNEKLFF; CDR3nt: TGCGCCAGCAGCGCTACAGGCGCTCAGAATGAAAAACTGTTTTTT
abundance: once; j_gene: TRBJ1-2; v_gene: TRBV5-8; d_gene: TRBD1; CDR3aa: CASSSPGQVNGYTF; CDR3nt: TGTGCCAGCAGCTCGCCGGGACAGGTGAACGGCTACACCTTC
abundance: -; j_gene: TRBJ1-1; v_gene: TRBV6-5; d_gene: TRBD1; CDR3aa: CASSRQGWAFF; CDR3nt: TGTGCCAGCAGCCGACAGGGTTGGGCTTTCTTT
abundance: few; j_gene: TRBJ2-2; v_gene: TRBV10-3; d_gene: -; CDR3aa: CAISVGTLNTGELFF; CDR3nt: TGTGCCATCAGTGTCGGGACACTGAACACCGGGGAGCTGTTTTTT
abundance: -; j_gene: TRBJ2-2; v_gene: TRBV12-3/TRBV12-4; d_gene: -; CDR3aa: CAPLRRNTGELFF; CDR3nt: TGTGCCCCACTGAGGCGGAACACCGGGGAGCTGTTTTTT
abundance: once; j_gene: TRBJ2-5; v_gene: TRBV7-8; d_gene: TRBD1; CDR3aa: CASSLNRGLETQYF; CDR3nt: TGTGCCAGCAGCTTGAACAGGGGCCTGGAGACCCAGTACTTC
abundance: -; j_gene: TRBJ1-5; v_gene: TRBV5-1; d_gene: TRBD1; CDR3aa: CARNRGQPQHF; CDR3nt: TGCGCCAGGAACAGGGGTCAGCCCCAGCATTTT
abundance: -; j_gene: TRBJ1-1; v_gene: TRBV2; d_gene: -; CDR3aa: CASSVEKLGMAFF; CDR3nt: TGTGCCAGCAGTGTGGAGAAGTTAGGTATGGCTTTCTTT
abundance: -; j_gene: TRBJ2-2; v_gene: TRBV29-1; d_gene: -; CDR3aa: CSASGDPLVHTGELFF; CDR3nt: TGCAGCGCATCCGGAGACCCCTTAGTCCACACCGGGGAGCTGTTTTTT
abundance: once; j_gene: TRBJ1-2; v_gene: TRBV27; d_gene: TRBD1; CDR3aa: CASSSTRTGSYGYTF; CDR3nt: TGTGCCAGCAGTTCTACTAGGACAGGGAGCTATGGCTACACCTTC
abundance: few; j_gene: TRBJ2-5; v_gene: TRBV10-3; d_gene: -; CDR3aa: CAISPGQGGQETQYF; CDR3nt: TGTGCCATCAGTCCCGGACAGGGAGGGCAAGAGACCCAGTACTTC
abundance: -; j_gene: TRBJ2-7; v_gene: TRBV18; d_gene: -; CDR3aa: CASSPAASGDRYEQYF; CDR3nt: TGTGCCAGCTCACCAGCTGCTTCCGGGGATAGGTACGAGCAGTACTTC
abundance: -; j_gene: TRBJ1-1; v_gene: TRBV7-2; d_gene: -; CDR3aa: CASSYSFTGNTEAFF; CDR3nt: TGTGCCAGCAGTTACTCCTTCACAGGGAACACTGAAGCTTTCTTT
abundance: -; j_gene: TRBJ1-4; v_gene: TRBV30; d_gene: TRBD1; CDR3aa: CAWSGTGGGNEKLFF; CDR3nt: TGTGCCTGGTCCGGGACAGGGGGCGGCAATGAAAAACTGTTTTTT
abundance: -; j_gene: TRBJ1-6; v_gene: TRBV27; d_gene: -; CDR3aa: CASTSWRGPYSPLHF; CDR3nt: TGTGCCAGCACCTCCTGGAGGGGTCCATATTCACCCCTCCACTTT
abundance: -; j_gene: TRBJ1-5; v_gene: TRBV18; d_gene: -; CDR3aa: CASSPAGLLGQPQHF; CDR3nt: TGTGCCAGCTCACCGGCAGGGCTGTTAGGACAGCCCCAGCATTTT
abundance: -; j_gene: TRBJ2-1; v_gene: TRBV10-3; d_gene: TRBD2; CDR3aa: CAISESGSGPYNEQFF; CDR3nt: TGTGCCATCAGTGAGTCGGGTAGCGGGCCCTACAATGAGCAGTTCTTC
abundance: -; j_gene: TRBJ1-2; v_gene: TRBV30; d_gene: TRBD1; CDR3aa: CAWIWTGGQGSYTF; CDR3nt: TGTGCCTGGATATGGACAGGGGGACAGGGTAGCTACACCTTC
abundance: -; j_gene: TRBJ1-6; v_gene: TRBV18; d_gene: TRBD1; CDR3aa: CASSPNTGEVSPLHF; CDR3nt: TGTGCCAGCTCACCAAACACAGGGGAGGTTTCACCCCTCCACTTT
abundance: -; j_gene: TRBJ2-1; v_gene: TRBV7-2; d_gene: -; CDR3aa: CASRERNRGLEQFF; CDR3nt: TGTGCCAGCAGGGAGAGGAACCGTGGCCTTGAGCAGTTCTTC
abundance: -; j_gene: TRBJ2-3; v_gene: TRBV7-7; d_gene: TRBD2; CDR3aa: CASRGYSGGAPDTQYF; CDR3nt: TGTGCTAGCAGAGGTTATAGCGGGGGGGCCCCAGATACGCAGTATTTT
abundance: -; j_gene: TRBJ2-1; v_gene: TRBV5-6; d_gene: -; CDR3aa: CASSLRTANNEQFF; CDR3nt: TGTGCCAGCAGCTTGAGGACAGCCAACAATGAGCAGTTCTTC
abundance: few; j_gene: TRBJ2-5; v_gene: TRBV9; d_gene: TRBD2; CDR3aa: CASSVGMPGGRETQYF; CDR3nt: TGTGCCAGCAGCGTAGGGATGCCGGGGGGGAGAGAGACCCAGTACTTC
abundance: -; j_gene: TRBJ2-2; v_gene: TRBV5-1; d_gene: -; CDR3aa: CASSLQGDTGELFF; CDR3nt: TGCGCCAGCAGCTTGCAGGGCGACACCGGGGAGCTGTTTTTT
abundance: -; j_gene: TRBJ1-2; v_gene: TRBV18; d_gene: -; CDR3aa: CASSSEGDYTF; CDR3nt: TGTGCCAGCTCAAGTGAGGGAGACTACACCTTC
abundance: -; j_gene: TRBJ2-1; v_gene: TRBV2; d_gene: -; CDR3aa: CASSQYNEQFF; CDR3nt: TGTGCCAGCAGCCAATACAATGAGCAGTTCTTC
abundance: -; j_gene: TRBJ1-3; v_gene: TRBV10-3; d_gene: -; CDR3aa: CAILQSSGNTIYF; CDR3nt: TGTGCCATCCTACAGAGCTCTGGAAACACCATATATTTT
abundance: -; j_gene: TRBJ2-7; v_gene: TRBV6-2/TRBV6-3; d_gene: TRBD2; CDR3aa: CASSRTSGRASYEQYF; CDR3nt: TGTGCCAGCAGTCGGACTAGCGGGAGGGCCTCCTACGAGCAGTACTTC
abundance: -; j_gene: TRBJ2-3; v_gene: TRBV9; d_gene: TRBD2; CDR3aa: CASSTGTSGSSTDTQYF; CDR3nt: TGTGCCAGCAGCACCGGGACTAGCGGGAGTTCTACAGATACGCAGTATTTT
abundance: medium-sized; j_gene: TRBJ1-2; v_gene: TRBV27; d_gene: TRBD1; CDR3aa: CASSPQGQDGEGYTF; CDR3nt: TGTGCCAGCAGTCCACAGGGACAGGATGGGGAAGGCTACACCTTC
abundance: -; j_gene: TRBJ2-1; v_gene: TRBV7-2; d_gene: -; CDR3aa: CASSLLGGPPFF; CDR3nt: TGTGCCAGCAGCTTACTAGGAGGACCACCCTTCTTC
abundance: -; j_gene: TRBJ1-4; v_gene: TRBV5-1; d_gene: TRBD1; CDR3aa: CASSPDRETNEKLFF; CDR3nt: TGCGCCAGCAGCCCTGACAGGGAAACTAATGAAAAACTGTTTTTT
abundance: -; j_gene: TRBJ1-1; v_gene: TRBV10-3; d_gene: TRBD1; CDR3aa: CAISPGQGNTEAFF; CDR3nt: TGTGCCATCAGCCCGGGACAGGGGAACACTGAAGCTTTCTTT
abundance: -; j_gene: TRBJ2-7; v_gene: TRBV19; d_gene: TRBD1; CDR3aa: CASTPSGTGVYEQYF; CDR3nt: TGTGCCAGTACCCCATCGGGGACAGGGGTATACGAGCAGTACTTC